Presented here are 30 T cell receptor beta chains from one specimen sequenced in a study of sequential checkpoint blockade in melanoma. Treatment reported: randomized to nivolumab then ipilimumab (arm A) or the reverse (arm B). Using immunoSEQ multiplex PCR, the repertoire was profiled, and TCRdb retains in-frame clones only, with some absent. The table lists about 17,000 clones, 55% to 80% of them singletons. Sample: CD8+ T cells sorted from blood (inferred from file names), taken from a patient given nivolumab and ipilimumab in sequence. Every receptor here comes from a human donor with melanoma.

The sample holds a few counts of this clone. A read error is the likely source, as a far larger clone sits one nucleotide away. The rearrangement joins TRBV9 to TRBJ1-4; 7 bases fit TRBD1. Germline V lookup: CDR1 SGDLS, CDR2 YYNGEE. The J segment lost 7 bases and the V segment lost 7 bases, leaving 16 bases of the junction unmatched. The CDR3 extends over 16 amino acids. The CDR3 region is CASGSLERGQGEKLFF. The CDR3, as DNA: TGTGCCAGCGGCTCCCTGGAAAGGGGGCAGGGTGAAAAACTGTTTTTT. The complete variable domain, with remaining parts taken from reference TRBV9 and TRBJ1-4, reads DSGVTQTPKHLITATGQRVTLRCSPRSGDLSVYWYQQSLDQGLQFLIQYYNGEERAKGNILERFSAQQFPDLHSELNLSSLELGDSALYFCASGSLERGQGEKLFFGSGTQLSVL.

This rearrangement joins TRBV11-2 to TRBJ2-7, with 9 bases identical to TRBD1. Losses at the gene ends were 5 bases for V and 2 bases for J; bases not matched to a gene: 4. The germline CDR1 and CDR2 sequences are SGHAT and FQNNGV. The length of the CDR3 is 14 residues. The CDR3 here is CASSAGQGTYEQYF. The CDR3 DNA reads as TGTGCCAGCAGCGCGGGACAGGGAACCTACGAGCAGTACTTC.

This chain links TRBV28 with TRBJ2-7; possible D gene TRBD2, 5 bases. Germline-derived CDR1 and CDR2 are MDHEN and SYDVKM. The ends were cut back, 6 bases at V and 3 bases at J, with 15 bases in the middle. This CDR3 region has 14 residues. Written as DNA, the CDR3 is TGTGCCAGCAGGCGGACGAGAGGGCACTACGAGCAGTACTTC. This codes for CASRRTRGHYEQYF.

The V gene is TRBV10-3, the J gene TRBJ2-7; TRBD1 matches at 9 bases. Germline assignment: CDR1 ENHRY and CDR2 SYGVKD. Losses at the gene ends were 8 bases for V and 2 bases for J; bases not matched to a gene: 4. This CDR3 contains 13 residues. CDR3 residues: CAIGQGTAYEQYF. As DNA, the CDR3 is TGTGCCATCGGACAGGGGACGGCCTACGAGCAGTACTTC.

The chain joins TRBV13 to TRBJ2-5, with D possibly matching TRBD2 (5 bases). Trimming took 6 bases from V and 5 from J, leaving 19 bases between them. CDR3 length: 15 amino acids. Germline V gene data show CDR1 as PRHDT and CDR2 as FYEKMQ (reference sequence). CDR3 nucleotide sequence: TGTGCCAGCAGATTCAGACTATGGACCCAGGAGACCCAGTACTTC. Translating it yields CASRFRLWTQETQYF.

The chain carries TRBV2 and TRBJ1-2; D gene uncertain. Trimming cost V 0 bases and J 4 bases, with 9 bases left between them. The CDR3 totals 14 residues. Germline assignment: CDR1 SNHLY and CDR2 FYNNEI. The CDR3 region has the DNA TGTGCCAGCAGTGAAGCCCACTCGGGCTATGGCTACACCTTC. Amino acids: CASSEAHSGYGYTF.

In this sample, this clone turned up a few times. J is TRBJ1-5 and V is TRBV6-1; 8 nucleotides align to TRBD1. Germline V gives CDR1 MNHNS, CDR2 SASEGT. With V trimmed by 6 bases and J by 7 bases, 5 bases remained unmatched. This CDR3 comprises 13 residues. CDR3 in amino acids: CASSWTGNQPQHF. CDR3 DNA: TGTGCCAGCAGCTGGACAGGGAACCAGCCCCAGCATTTT.

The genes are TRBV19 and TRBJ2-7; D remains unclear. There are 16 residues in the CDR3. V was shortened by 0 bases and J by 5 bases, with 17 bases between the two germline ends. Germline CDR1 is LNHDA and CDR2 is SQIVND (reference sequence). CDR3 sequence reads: CASSIEVAERKNEQYF. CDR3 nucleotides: TGTGCCAGTAGTATAGAGGTCGCCGAGAGAAAAAACGAGCAGTACTTC.

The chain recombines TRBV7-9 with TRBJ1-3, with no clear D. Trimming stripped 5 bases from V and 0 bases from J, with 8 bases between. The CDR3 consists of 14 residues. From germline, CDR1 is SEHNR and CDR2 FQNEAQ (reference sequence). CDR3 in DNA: TGTGCCAGCAGCCGCGGTGGCTCTGGAAACACCATATATTTT. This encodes CASSRGGSGNTIYF.

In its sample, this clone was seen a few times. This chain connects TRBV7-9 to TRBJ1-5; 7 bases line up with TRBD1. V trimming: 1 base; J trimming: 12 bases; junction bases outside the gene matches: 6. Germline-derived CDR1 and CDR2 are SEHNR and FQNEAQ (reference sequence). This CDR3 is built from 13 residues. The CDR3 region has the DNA TGTGCCAGCAGCTTAGGATCAGGGGGGCTCCAGCATTTT. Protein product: CASSLGSGGLQHF.

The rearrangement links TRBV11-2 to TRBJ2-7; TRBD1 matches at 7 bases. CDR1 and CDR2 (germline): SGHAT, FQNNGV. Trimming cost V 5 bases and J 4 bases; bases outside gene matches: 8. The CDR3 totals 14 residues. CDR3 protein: CASSGQAEPYEQYF. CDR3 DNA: TGTGCCAGCAGCGGACAGGCAGAACCGTACGAGCAGTACTTC.

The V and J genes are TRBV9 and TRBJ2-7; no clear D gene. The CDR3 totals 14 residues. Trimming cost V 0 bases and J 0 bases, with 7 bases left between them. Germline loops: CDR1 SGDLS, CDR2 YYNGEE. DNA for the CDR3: TGTGCCAGCAGCGTAGGACACCTCTCCTACGAGCAGTACTTC. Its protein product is CASSVGHLSYEQYF. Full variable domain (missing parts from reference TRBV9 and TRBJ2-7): DSGVTQTPKHLITATGQRVTLRCSPRSGDLSVYWYQQSLDQGLQFLIQYYNGEERAKGNILERFSAQQFPDLHSELNLSSLELGDSALYFCASSVGHLSYEQYFGPGTRLTVT.

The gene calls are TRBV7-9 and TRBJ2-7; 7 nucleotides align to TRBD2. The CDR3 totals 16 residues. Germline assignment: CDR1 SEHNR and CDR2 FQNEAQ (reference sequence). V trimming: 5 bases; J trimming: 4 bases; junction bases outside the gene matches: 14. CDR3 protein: CASSPPKSGARYEQYF. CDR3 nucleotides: TGTGCCAGCAGCCCCCCCAAAAGCGGGGCTAGGTACGAGCAGTACTTC.

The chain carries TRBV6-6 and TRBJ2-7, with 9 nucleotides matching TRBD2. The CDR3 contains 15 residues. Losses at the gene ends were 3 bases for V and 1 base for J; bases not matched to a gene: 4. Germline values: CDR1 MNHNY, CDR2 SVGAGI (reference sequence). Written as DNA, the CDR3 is TGTGCCAGCAGTTATAGCAGCGGGGGGTCCTACGAGCAGTACTTC. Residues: CASSYSSGGSYEQYF.

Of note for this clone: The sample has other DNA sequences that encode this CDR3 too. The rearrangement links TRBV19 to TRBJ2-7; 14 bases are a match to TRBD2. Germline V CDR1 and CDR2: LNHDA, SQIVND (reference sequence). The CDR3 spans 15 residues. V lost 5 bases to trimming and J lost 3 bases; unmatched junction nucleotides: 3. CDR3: CASSPGLAGGYEQYF. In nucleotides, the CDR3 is TGTGCCAGTAGTCCTGGACTAGCGGGAGGCTACGAGCAGTACTTC.

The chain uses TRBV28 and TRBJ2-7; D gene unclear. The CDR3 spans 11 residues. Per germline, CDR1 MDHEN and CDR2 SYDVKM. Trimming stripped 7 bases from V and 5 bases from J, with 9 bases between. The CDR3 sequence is CASTLSNEQYF. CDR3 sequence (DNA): TGTGCCAGCACCCTTAGCAACGAGCAGTACTTC. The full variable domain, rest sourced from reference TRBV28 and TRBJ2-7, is DVKVTQSSRYLVKRTGEKVFLECVQDMDHENMFWYRQDPGLGLRLIYFSYDVKMKEKGDIPEGYSVSREKKERFSLILESASTNQTSMYLCASTLSNEQYFGPGTRLTVT.

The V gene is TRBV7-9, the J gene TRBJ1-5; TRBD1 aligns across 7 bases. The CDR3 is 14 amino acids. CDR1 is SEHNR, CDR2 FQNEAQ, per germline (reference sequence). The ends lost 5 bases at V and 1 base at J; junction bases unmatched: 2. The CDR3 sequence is CASSAGQSNQPQHF. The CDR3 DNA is TGTGCCAGCAGCGCGGGACAGAGCAATCAGCCCCAGCATTTT.

CDR3 DNA sequence: TGTGCCAGCAGTTTATCGAGCGAGCAGTACTTC. Translating gives CASSLSSEQYF. The chain carries TRBV28 and TRBJ2-7; D gene ambiguous. CDR1 and CDR2 (germline): MDHEN, SYDVKM. The CDR3 extends over 11 amino acids. The V end was cut by 1 base, the J end by 6 bases, with 4 bases between.

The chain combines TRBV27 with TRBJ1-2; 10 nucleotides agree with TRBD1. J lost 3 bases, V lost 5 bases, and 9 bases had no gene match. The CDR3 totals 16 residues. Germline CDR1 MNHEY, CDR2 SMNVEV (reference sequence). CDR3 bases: TGTGCCAGCAGTACCCCCGGGACAGGGGAGGACTATGGCTACACCTTC. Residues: CASSTPGTGEDYGYTF.

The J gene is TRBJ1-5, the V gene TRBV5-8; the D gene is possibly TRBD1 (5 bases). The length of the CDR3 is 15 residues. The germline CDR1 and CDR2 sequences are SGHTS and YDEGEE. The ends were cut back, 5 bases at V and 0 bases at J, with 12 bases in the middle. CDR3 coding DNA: TGTGCCAGCAGGTCGACAGTGTATAGCAATCAGCCCCAGCATTTT. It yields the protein CASRSTVYSNQPQHF.

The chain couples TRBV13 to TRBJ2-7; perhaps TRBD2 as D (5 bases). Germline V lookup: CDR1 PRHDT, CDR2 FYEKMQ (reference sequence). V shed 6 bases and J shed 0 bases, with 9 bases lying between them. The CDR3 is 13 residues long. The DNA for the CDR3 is TGTGCCAGCAGTGAGGGCTACTCCTACGAGCAGTACTTC. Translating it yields CASSEGYSYEQYF.

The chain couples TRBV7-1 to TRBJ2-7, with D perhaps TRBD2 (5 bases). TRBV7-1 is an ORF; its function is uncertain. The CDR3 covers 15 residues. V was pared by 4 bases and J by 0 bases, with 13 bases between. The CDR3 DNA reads TGTGCCAGCAGCTTGAGGACTCCCCGCTCCTACGAGCAGTACTTC. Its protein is CASSLRTPRSYEQYF.

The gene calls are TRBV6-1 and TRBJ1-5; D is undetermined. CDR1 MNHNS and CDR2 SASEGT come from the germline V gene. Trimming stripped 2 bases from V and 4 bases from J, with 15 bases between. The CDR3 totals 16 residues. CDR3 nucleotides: TGTGCCAGCAGTGAAAAGAAAGGATTCGGGAATCAGCCCCAGCATTTT. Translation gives CASSEKKGFGNQPQHF.

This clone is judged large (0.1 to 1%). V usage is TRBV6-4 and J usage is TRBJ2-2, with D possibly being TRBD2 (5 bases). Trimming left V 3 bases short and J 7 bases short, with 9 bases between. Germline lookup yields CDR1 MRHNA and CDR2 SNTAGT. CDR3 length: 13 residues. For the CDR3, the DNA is TGTGCCAGCAGTGAGGGGAGTCACGGGGAGCTGTTTTTT. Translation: CASSEGSHGELFF.

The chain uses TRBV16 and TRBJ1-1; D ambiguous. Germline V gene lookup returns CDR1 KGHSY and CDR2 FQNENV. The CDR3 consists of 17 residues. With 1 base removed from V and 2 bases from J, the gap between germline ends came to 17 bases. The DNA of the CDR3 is TGTGCCAGCAGCCAATTCGGAGGTCCCATTACTAACACTGAAGCTTTCTTT. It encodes CASSQFGGPITNTEAFF.

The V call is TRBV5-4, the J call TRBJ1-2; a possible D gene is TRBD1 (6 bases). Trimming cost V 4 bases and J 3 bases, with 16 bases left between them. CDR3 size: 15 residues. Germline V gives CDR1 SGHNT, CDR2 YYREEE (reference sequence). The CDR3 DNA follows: TGTGCCAGCAGCCCCGTCGGGGGGCGCGACTATGGCTACACCTTC. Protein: CASSPVGGRDYGYTF.

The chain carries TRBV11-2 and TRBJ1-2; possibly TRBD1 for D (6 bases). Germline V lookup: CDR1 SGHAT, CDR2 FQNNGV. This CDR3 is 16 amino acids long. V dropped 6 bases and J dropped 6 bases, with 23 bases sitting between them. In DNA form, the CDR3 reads TGTGCCAGCAGGTTAACAGGGTCCGGGCTAATGGATGGCTACACCTTC. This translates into CASRLTGSGLMDGYTF.

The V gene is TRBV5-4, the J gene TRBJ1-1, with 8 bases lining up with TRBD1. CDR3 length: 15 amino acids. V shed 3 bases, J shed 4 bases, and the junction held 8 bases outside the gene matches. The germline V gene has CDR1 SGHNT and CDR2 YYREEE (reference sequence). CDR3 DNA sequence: TGTGCCAGCAGCTCAGGGGGCTTCTCGGGCACTGAAGCTTTCTTT. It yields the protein CASSSGGFSGTEAFF.

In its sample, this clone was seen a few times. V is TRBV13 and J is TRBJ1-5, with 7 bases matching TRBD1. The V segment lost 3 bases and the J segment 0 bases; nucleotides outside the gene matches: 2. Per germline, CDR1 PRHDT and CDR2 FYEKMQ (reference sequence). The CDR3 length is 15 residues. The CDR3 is CASSLGQSSNQPQHF. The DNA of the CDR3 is TGTGCCAGCAGCTTGGGACAGAGTAGCAATCAGCCCCAGCATTTT.

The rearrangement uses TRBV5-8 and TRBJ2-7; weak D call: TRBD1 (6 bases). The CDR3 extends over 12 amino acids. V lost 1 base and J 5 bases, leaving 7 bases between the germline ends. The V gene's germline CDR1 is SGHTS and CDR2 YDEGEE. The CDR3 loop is CASSLTGNEQYF. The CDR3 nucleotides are TGTGCCAGCAGCTTGACAGGGAACGAGCAGTACTTC. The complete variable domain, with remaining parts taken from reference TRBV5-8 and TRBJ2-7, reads EAGVTQSPTHLIKTRGQQATLRCSPISGHTSVYWYQQALGLGLQFLLWYDEGEERNRGNFPPRFSGRQFPNYSSELNVNALELEDSALYLCASSLTGNEQYFGPGTRLTVT.